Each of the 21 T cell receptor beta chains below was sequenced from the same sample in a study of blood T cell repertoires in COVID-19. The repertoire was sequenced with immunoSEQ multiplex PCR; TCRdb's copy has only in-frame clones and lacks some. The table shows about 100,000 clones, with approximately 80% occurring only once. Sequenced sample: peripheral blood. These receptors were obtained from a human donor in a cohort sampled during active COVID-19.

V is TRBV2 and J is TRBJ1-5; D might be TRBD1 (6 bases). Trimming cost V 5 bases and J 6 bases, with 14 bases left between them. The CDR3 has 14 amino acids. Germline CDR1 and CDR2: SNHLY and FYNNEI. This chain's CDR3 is CASSRQVRTQPQHF. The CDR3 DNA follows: TGTGCCAGCAGTAGACAGGTTCGGACTCAGCCCCAGCATTTT.

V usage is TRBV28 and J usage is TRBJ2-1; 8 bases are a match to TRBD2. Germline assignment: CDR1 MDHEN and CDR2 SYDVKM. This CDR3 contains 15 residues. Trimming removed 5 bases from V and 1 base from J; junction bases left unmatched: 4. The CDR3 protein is CASSRPGGSYNEQFF. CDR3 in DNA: TGTGCCAGCAGTCGTCCGGGAGGGTCCTACAATGAGCAGTTCTTC.

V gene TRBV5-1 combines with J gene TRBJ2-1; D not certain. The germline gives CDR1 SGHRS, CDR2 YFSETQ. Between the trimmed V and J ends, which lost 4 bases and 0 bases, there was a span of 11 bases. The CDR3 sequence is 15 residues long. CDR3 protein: CASSLTESSYNEQFF. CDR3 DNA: TGCGCCAGCAGCCTGACTGAGAGCTCCTACAATGAGCAGTTCTTC.

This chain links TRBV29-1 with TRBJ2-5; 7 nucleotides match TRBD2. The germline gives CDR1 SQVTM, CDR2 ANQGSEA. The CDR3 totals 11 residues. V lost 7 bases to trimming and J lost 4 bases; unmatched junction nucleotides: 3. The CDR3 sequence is CSAGGGETQYF. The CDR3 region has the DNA TGCAGCGCTGGGGGGGGAGAGACCCAGTACTTC.

The CDR3 reads CASSLGGRGNTIYF. The CDR3 DNA reads as TGTGCCAGCAGTTTGGGGGGGCGGGGAAACACCATATATTTT. The chain is built from TRBV28 and TRBJ1-3; a weak D match, TRBD1 (6 bases). Germline assignment: CDR1 MDHEN and CDR2 SYDVKM. The CDR3 length is 14 residues. V was shortened by 3 bases and J by 4 bases, with 10 bases between the two germline ends.

The DNA for the CDR3 is TGTGCCAGTAGTATCTGGTTCAGGCCTAACTCTGGAAACACCATATATTTT. It specifies CASSIWFRPNSGNTIYF. The V and J genes are TRBV19 and TRBJ1-3, with D uncertain. The V and J ends lost 3 bases and 0 bases respectively, with 15 bases between them. Germline V gene data show CDR1 as LNHDA and CDR2 as SQIVND (reference sequence). CDR3 length: 17 amino acids.

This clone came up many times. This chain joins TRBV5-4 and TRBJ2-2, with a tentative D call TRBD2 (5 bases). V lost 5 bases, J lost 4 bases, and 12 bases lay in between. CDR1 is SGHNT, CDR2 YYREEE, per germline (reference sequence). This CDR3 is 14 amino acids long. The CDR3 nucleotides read TGTGCCAGCAGTTCAGGACTCGCCACCGGGGAGCTGTTTTTT. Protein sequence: CASSSGLATGELFF.

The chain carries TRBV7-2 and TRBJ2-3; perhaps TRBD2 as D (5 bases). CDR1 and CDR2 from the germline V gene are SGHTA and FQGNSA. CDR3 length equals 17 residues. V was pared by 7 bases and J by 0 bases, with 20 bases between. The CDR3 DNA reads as TGTGCCAGCACCCTTAGGGTGAGCGGTTTTAGCACAGATACGCAGTATTTT. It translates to CASTLRVSGFSTDTQYF.

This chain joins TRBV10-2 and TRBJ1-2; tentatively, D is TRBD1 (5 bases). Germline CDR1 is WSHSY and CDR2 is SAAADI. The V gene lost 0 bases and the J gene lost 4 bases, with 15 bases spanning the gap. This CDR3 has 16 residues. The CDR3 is CASSESPGISFYGYTF. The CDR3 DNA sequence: TGCGCCAGCAGTGAGTCCCCAGGGATTTCTTTCTATGGCTACACCTTC.

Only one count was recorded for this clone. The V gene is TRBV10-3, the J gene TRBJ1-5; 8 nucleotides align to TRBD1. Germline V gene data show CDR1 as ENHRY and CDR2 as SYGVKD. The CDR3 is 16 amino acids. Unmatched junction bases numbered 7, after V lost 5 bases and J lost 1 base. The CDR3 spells CAISPGQGGSNQPQHF. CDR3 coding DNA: TGTGCCATCAGTCCTGGACAGGGCGGCAGCAATCAGCCCCAGCATTTT.

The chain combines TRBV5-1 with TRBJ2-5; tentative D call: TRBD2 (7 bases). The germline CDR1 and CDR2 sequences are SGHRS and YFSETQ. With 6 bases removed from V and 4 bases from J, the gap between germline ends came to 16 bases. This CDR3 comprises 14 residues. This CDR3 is CASKAGASGETQYF. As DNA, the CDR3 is TGCGCCAGCAAGGCGGGGGCCTCGGGAGAGACCCAGTACTTC.

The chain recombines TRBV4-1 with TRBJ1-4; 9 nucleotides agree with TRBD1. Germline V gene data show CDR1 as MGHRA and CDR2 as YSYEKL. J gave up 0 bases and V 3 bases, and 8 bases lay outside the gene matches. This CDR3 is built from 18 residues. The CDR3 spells CASSQGTGRRATNEKLFF. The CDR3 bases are TGCGCCAGCAGCCAGGGGACAGGGAGACGTGCAACTAATGAAAAACTGTTTTTT.

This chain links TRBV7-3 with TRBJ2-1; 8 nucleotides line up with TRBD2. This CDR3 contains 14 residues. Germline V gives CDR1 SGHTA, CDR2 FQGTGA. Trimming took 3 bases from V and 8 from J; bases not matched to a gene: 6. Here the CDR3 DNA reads TGTGCCAGCAGCTTCCCCGGGAGGGCGGATGAGCAGTTCTTC. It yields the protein CASSFPGRADEQFF.

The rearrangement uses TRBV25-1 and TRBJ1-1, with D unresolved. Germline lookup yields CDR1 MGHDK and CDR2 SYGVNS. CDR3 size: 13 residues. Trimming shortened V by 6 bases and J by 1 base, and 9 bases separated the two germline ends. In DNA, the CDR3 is TGTGCCAGCAGCACAGATAGGAACACTGAAGCTTTCTTT. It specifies CASSTDRNTEAFF.

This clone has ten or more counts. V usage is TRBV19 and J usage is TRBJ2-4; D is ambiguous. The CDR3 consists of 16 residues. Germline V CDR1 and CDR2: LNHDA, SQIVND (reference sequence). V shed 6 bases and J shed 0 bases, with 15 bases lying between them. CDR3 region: CASSKEQLLAKNIQYF. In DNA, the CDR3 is TGTGCCAGTAGCAAGGAACAGCTCCTAGCCAAAAACATTCAGTACTTC.

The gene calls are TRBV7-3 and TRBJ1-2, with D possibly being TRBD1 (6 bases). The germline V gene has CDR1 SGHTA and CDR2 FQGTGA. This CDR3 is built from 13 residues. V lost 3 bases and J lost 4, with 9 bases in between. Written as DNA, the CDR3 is TGTGCCAGCAGCTTGGGAGGGGGCTATGGCTACACCTTC. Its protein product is CASSLGGGYGYTF.

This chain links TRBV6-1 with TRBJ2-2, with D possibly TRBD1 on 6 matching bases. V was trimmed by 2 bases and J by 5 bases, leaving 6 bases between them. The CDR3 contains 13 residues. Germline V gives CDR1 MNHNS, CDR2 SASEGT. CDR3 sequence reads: CASSEQGTGELFF. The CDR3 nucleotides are TGTGCCAGCAGTGAACAGGGGACCGGGGAGCTGTTTTTT.

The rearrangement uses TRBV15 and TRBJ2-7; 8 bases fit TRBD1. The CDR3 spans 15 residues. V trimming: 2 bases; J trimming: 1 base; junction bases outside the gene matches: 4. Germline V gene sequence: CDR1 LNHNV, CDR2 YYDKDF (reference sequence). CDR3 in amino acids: CATSRPGTGSYEQYF. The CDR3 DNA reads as TGTGCCACCAGCAGACCTGGGACAGGATCCTACGAGCAGTACTTC.

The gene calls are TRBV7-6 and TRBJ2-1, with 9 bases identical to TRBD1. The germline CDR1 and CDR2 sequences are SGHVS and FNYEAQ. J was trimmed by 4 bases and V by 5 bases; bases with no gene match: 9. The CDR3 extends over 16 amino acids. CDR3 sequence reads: CASSRIGGTGYNEQFF. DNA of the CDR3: TGTGCCAGCAGCCGCATCGGCGGGACAGGGTACAATGAGCAGTTCTTC.

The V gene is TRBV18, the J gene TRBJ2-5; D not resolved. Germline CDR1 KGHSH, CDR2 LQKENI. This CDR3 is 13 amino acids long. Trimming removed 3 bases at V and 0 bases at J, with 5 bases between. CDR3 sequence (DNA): TGTGCCAGCTCACCCCCGTACCAAGAGACCCAGTACTTC. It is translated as CASSPPYQETQYF.

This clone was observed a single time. The CDR3 DNA reads as TGCGCCAGCAGTGAGTCGGGCAATCAAGAGACCCAGTACTTC. It is translated as CASSESGNQETQYF. The chain carries TRBV10-1 and TRBJ2-5; the D is unclear. Germline loops: CDR1 WNHNN, CDR2 SYGVQD (reference sequence). CDR3 length: 14 amino acids. V lost 0 bases and J 2 bases, leaving 7 bases between the germline ends.